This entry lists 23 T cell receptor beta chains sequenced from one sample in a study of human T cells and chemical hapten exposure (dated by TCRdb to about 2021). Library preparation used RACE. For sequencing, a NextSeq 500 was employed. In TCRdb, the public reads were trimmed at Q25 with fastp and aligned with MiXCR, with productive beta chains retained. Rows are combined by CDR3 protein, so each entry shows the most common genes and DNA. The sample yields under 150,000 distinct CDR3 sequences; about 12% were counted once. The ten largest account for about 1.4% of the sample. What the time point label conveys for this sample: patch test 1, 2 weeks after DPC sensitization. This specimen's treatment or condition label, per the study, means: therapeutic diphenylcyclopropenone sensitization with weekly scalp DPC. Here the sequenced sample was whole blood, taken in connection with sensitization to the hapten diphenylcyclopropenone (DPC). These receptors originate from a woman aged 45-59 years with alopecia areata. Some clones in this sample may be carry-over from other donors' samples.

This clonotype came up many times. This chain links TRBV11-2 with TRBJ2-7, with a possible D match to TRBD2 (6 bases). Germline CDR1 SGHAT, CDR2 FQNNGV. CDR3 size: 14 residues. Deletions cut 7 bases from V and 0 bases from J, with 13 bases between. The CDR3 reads CASTPGGVSYEQYF. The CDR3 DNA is TGTGCCAGCACCCCCGGGGGAGTCTCCTACGAGCAGTACTTC.

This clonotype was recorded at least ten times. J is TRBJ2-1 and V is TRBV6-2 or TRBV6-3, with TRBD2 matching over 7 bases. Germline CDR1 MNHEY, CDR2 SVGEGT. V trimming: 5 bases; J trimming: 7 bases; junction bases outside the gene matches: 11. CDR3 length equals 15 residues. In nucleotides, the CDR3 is TGTGCCAGCAGTCCTCCCGGGACTAAGGTTAATGAGCAGTTCTTC. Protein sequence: CASSPPGTKVNEQFF.

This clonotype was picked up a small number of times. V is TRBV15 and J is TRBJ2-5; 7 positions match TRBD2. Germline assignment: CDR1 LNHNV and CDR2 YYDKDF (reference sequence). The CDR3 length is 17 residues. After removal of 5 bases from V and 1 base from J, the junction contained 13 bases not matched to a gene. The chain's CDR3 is CATSRGRTRDVQETQYF. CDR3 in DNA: TGTGCCACCAGCCGGGGGAGGACTAGAGATGTCCAAGAGACCCAGTACTTC.

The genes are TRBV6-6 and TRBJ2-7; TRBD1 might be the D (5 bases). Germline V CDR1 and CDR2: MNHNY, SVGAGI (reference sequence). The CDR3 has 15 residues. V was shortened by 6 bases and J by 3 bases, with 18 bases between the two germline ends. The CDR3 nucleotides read TGTGCCAGCAGCCGCGACAGACGCTCAAGCTACGAGCAGTACTTC. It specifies CASSRDRRSSYEQYF.

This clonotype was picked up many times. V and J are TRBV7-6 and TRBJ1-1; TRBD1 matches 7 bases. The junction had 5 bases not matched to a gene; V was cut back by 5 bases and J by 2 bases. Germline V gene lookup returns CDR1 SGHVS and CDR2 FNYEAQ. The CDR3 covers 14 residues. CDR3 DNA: TGTGCCAGCAGCCTAGGGACAGAAAACACTGAAGCTTTCTTT. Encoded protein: CASSLGTENTEAFF.

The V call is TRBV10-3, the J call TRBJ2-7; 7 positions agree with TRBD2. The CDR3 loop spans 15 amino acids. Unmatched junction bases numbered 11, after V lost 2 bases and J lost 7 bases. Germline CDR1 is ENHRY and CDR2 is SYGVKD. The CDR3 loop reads CAISEPGSGALEQYF. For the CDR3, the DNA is TGTGCCATCAGTGAGCCAGGCAGCGGGGCCCTGGAGCAGTACTTC.

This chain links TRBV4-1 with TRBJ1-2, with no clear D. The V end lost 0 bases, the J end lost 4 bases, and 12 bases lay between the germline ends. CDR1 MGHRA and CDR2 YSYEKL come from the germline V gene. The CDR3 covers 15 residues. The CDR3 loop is CASSQELGSVYGYTF. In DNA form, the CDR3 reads TGCGCCAGCAGCCAAGAATTGGGTAGTGTCTATGGCTACACCTTC.

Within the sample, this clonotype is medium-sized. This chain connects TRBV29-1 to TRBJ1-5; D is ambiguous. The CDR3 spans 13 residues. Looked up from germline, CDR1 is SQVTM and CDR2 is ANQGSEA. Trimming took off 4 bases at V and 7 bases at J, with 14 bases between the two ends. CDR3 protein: CSVADQATQPQHF. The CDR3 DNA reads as TGCAGCGTTGCCGACCAGGCGACCCAGCCCCAGCATTTT.

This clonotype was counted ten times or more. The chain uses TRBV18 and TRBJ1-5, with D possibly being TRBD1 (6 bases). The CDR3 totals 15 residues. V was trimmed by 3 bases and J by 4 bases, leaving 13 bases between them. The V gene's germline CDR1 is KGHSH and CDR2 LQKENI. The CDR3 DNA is TGTGCCAGCTCACCCGGACAGATAGAGAATCAGCCCCAGCATTTT. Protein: CASSPGQIENQPQHF. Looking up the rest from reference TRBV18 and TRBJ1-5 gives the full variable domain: NAGVMQNPRHLVRRRGQEARLRCSPMKGHSHVYWYRQLPEEGLKFMVYLQKENIIDESGMPKERFSAEFPKEGPSILRIQQVVRGDSAAYFCASSPGQIENQPQHFGDGTRLSIL.

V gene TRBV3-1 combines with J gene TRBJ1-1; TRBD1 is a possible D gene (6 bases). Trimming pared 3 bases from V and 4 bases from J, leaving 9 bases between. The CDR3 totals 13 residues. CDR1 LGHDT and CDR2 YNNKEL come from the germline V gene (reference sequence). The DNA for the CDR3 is TGTGCCAGCAGCCATGGGGGCGGCACTGAAGCTTTCTTT. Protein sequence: CASSHGGGTEAFF.

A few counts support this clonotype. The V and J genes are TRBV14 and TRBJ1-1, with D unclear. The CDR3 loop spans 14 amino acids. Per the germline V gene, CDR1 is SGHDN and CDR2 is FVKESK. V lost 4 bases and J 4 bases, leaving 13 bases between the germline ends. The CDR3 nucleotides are TGTGCCAGCAGCCCATGGGCGGTTGGCACTGAAGCTTTCTTT. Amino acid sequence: CASSPWAVGTEAFF.

The CDR3 coding sequence is TGTGCCAGCAGTGAATCCTCCCTACAGGGATGGACCGGGGAGCTGTTTTTT. Translating it yields CASSESSLQGWTGELFF. The chain is built from TRBV25-1 and TRBJ2-2; the D gene is possibly TRBD1 (6 bases). Germline-derived CDR1 and CDR2 are MGHDK and SYGVNS. The V end lost 1 base, the J end lost 5 bases, and 17 bases lay between the germline ends. This CDR3 is built from 17 residues.

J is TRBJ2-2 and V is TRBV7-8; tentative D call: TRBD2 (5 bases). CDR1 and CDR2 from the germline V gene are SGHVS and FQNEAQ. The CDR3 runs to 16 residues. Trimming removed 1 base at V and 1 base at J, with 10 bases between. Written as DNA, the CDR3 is TGTGCCAGCAGCTTAGTGGGGAGAAAGAACACCGGGGAGCTGTTTTTT. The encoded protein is CASSLVGRKNTGELFF.

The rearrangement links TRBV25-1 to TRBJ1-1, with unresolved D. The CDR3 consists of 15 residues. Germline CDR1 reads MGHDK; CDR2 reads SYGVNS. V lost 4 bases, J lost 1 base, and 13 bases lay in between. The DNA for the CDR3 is TGTGCCAGCAGTGGGTCGGGCCGATGGAACACTGAAGCTTTCTTT. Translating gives CASSGSGRWNTEAFF. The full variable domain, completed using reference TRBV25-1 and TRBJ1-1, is EADIYQTPRYLVIGTGKKITLECSQTMGHDKMYWYQQDPGMELHLIHYSYGVNSTEKGDLSSESTVSRIRTEHFPLTLESARPSHTSQYLCASSGSGRWNTEAFFGQGTRLTVV.

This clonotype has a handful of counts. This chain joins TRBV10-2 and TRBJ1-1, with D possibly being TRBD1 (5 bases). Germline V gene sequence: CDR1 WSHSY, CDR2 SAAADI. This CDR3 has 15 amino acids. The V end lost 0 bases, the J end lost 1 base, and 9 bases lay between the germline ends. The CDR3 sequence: CASSESRGRNTEAFF. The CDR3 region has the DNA TGCGCCAGCAGTGAGTCTAGGGGACGGAACACTGAAGCTTTCTTT.

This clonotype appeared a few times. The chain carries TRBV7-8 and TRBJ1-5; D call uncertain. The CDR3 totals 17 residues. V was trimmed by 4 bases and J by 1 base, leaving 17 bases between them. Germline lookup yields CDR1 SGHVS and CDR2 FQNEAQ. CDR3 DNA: TGTGCCAGCAGCTCATTCCTTTTCCTCGCGAGCAATCAGCCCCAGCATTTT. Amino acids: CASSSFLFLASNQPQHF.

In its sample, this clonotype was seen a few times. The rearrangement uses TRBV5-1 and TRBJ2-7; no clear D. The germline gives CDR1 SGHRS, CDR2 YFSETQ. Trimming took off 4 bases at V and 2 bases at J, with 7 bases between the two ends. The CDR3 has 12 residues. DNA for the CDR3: TGCGCCAGCAGCCGCTCAACCTACGAGCAGTACTTC. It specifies CASSRSTYEQYF.

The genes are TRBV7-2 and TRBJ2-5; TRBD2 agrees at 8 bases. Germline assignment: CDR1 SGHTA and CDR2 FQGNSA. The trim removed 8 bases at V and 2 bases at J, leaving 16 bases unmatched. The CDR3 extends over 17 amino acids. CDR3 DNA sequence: TGTGCCAGCGGGCGGGGGGCCCTACCAACCTTTCAAGAGACCCAGTACTTC. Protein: CASGRGALPTFQETQYF.

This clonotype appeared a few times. CDR3 sequence reads: CAWSGSGQETQYF. CDR3 nucleotide sequence: TGTGCCTGGAGTGGTAGTGGGCAAGAGACCCAGTACTTC. The genes are TRBV30 and TRBJ2-5; D is unclear. The CDR3 length is 13 residues. Germline V gene lookup returns CDR1 GTSNPN and CDR2 SVGIG (reference sequence). V gave up 1 base and J gave up 2 bases, with 8 bases separating them.

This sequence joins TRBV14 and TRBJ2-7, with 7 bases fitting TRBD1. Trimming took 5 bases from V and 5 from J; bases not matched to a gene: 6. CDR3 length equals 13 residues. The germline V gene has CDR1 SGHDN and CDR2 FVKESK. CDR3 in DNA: TGTGCCAGCAGCTCCCGGGACAGCGACGAGCAGTACTTC. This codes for CASSSRDSDEQYF.

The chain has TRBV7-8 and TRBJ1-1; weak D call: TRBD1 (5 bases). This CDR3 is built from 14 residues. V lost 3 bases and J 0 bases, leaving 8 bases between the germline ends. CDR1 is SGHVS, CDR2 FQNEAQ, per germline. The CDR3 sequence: CASSLTVMNTEAFF. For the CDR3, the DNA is TGTGCCAGCAGCTTGACAGTCATGAACACTGAAGCTTTCTTT.

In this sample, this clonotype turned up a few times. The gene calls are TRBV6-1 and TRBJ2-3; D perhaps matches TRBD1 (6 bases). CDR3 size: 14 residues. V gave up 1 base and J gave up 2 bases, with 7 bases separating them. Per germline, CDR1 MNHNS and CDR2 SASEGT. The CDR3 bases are TGTGCCAGCAGTGAAGGGACAGACACAGATACGCAGTATTTT. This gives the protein CASSEGTDTDTQYF.

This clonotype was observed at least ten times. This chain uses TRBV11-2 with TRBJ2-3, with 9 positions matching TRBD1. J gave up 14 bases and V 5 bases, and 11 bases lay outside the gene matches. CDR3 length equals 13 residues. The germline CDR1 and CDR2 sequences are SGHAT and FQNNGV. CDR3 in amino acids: CASSPQDRGAPYF. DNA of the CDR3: TGTGCCAGCAGCCCGCAGGACAGGGGAGCTCCGTATTTT.